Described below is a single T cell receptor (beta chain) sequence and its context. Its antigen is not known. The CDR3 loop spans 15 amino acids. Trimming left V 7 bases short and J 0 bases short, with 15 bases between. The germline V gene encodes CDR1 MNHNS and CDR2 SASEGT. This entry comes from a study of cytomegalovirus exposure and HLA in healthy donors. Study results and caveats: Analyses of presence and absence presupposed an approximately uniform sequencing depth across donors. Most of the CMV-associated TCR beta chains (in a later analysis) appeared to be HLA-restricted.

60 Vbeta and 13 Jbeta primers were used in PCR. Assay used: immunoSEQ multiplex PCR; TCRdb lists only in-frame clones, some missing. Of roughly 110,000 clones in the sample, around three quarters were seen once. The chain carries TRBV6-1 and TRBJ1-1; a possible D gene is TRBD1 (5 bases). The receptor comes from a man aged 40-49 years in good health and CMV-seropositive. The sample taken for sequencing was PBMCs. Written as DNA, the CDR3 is TGTGCCAGCATCAAAGTCGGGGGAATGAACACTGAAGCTTTCTTT. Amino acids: CASIKVGGMNTEAFF.